This record concerns one TCR beta chain sequence. This sample was included in a study of OX40 agonist ivuxolimab in advanced cancers. Study-level background: Of mixed ages from about 20 to 90 and averaging roughly 64 years, the group was about 86% male.

Clones were read by immunoSEQ multiplex PCR, and TCRdb kept only the in-frame ones, dropping some. The table shows 150,000 to 180,000 clones, with around 94% occurring only once. The input for sequencing was CD4+ or CD8+ T cells sorted from blood, taken in a trial of the OX40 agonist ivuxolimab. This TCR was sampled from an adult with an advanced solid tumor such as melanoma, head and neck, liver or kidney cancer.

The chain's CDR3 is CASASPSSGAYEQYF. CDR3 DNA: TGCGCCAGCGCCTCCCCCAGCTCGGGGGCCTACGAGCAGTACTTC. The rearrangement uses TRBV10-2 and TRBJ2-7, with D perhaps TRBD2 (6 bases). Trimming pared 8 bases from V and 2 bases from J, leaving 19 bases between. The germline V gene encodes CDR1 WSHSY and CDR2 SAAADI. This CDR3 spans 15 amino acids.